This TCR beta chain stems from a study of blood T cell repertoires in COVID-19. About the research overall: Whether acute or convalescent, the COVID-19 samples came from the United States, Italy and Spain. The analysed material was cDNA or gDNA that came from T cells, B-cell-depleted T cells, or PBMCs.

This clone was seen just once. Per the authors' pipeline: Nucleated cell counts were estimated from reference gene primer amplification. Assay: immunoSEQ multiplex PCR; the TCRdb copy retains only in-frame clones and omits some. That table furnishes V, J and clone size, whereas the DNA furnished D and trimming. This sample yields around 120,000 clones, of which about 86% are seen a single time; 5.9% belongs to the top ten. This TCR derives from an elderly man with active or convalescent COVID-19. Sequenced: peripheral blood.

Here the CDR3 reads CATGLAGVPDTQYF. The CDR3 coding sequence is TGTGCCACCGGACTAGCGGGGGTACCAGATACGCAGTATTTT. This sequence joins TRBV2 and TRBJ2-3; 13 bases align to TRBD2. Unmatched junction bases numbered 5, after V lost 10 bases and J lost 4 bases. CDR1 is SNHLY and CDR2 is FYNNEI in the germline V gene. This CDR3 comprises 14 residues.